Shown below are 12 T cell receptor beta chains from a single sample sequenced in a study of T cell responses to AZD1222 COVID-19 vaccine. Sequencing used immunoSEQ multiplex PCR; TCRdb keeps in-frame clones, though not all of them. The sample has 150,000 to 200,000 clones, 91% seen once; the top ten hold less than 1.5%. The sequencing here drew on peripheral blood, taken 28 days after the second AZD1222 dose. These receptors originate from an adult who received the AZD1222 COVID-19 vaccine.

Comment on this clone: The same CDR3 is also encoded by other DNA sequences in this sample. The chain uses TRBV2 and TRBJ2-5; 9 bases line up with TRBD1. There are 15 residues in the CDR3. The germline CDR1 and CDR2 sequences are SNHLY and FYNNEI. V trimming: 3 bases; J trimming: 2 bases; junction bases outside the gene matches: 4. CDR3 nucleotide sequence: TGTGCCAGCAGTGAGGGACAGGGAAATCAAGAGACCCAGTACTTC. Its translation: CASSEGQGNQETQYF.

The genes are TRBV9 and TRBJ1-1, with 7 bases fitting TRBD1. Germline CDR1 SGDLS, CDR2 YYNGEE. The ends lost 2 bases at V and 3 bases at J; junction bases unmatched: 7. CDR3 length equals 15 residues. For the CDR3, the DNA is TGTGCCAGCAGCGTTACAGGGGCCGCGGACACTGAAGCTTTCTTT. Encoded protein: CASSVTGAADTEAFF.

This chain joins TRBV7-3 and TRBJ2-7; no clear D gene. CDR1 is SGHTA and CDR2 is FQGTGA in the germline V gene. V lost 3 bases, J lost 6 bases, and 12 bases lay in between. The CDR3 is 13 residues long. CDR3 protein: CASSFAGSSEQYF. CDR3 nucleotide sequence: TGTGCCAGCAGCTTTGCAGGTAGTAGCGAGCAGTACTTC.

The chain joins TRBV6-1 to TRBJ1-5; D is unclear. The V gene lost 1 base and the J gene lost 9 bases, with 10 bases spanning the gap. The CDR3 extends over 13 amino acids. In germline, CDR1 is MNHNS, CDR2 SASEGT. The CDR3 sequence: CASSEVTSSPQHF. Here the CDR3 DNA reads TGTGCCAGCAGTGAAGTGACTAGCTCGCCCCAGCATTTT.

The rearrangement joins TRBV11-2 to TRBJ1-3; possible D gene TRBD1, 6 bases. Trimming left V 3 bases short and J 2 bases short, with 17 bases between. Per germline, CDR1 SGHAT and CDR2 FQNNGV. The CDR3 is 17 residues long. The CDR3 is CASSFHPRRTAGNTIYF. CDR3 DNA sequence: TGTGCCAGCAGCTTCCATCCTCGACGGACAGCTGGAAACACCATATATTTT. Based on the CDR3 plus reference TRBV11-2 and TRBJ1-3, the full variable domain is EAGVAQSPRYKIIEKRQSVAFWCNPISGHATLYWYQQILGQGPKLLIQFQNNGVVDDSQLPKDRFSAERLKGVDSTLKIQPAKLEDSAVYLCASSFHPRRTAGNTIYFGEGSWLTVV.

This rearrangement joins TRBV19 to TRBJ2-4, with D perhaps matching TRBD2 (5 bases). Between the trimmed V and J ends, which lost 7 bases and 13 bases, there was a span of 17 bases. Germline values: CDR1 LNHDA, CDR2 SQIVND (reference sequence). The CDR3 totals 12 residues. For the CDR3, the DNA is TGTGCCAGTACTGCCCTGGGAGACCAACAGTACTTC. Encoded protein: CASTALGDQQYF.

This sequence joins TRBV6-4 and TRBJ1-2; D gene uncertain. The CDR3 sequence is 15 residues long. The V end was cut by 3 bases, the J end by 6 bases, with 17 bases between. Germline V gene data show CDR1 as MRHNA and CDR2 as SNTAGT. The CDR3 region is CASSEVPFPSDGYTF. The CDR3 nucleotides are TGTGCCAGCAGTGAGGTCCCATTTCCCTCGGATGGCTACACCTTC.

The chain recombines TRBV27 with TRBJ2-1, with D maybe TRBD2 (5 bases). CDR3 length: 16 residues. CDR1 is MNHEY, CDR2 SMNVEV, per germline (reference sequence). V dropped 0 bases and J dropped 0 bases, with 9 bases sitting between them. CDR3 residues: CASSLSRASSYNEQFF. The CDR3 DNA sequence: TGTGCCAGCAGTTTATCGCGGGCGAGCTCCTACAATGAGCAGTTCTTC.

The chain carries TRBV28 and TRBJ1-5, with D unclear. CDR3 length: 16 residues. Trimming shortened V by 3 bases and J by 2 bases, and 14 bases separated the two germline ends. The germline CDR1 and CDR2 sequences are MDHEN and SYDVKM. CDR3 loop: CASSFVRGLGNQPQHF. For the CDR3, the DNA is TGTGCCAGCAGTTTCGTTCGGGGTCTGGGCAATCAGCCCCAGCATTTT.

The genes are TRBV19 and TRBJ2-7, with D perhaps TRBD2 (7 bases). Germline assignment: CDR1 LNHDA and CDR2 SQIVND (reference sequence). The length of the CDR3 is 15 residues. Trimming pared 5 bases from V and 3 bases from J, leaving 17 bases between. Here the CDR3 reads CASSLGGASGYEQYF. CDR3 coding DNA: TGTGCCAGTAGTCTTGGGGGGGCTAGCGGCTACGAGCAGTACTTC.

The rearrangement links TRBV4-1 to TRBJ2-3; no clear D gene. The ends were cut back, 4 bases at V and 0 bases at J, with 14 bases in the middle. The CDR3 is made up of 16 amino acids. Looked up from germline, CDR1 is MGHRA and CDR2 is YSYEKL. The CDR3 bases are TGCGCCAGCAGCCCAGCTCCCCGAGGAAGCACAGATACGCAGTATTTT. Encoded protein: CASSPAPRGSTDTQYF.

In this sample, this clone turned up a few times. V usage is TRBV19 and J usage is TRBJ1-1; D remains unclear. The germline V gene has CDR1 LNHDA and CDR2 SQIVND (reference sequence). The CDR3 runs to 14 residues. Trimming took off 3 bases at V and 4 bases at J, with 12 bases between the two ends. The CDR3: CASSIAEVRTEAFF. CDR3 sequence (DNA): TGTGCCAGTAGTATCGCCGAAGTACGCACTGAAGCTTTCTTT. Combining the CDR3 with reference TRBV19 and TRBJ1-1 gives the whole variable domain DGGITQSPKYLFRKEGQNVTLSCEQNLNHDAMYWYRQDPGQGLRLIYYSQIVNDFQKGDIAEGYSVSREKKESFPLTVTSAQKNPTAFYLCASSIAEVRTEAFFGQGTRLTVV.